This T cell receptor (beta chain) emerged from a study of blood T cell repertoires in COVID-19. About the study: COVID-19 samples, acute and convalescent, were from the United States, Italy and Spain. Nucleic acid was either cDNA or gDNA, and it came from T cells, B-cell-depleted T cells, or PBMCs.

CDR1 and CDR2 (germline): MNHEY, SMNVEV (reference sequence). This CDR3 comprises 14 residues. V lost 5 bases and J 0 bases, leaving 11 bases between the germline ends. Libraries were prepared by immunoSEQ multiplex PCR; TCRdb keeps only in-frame clonotypes and omits some of them. The sample holds about 440,000 clones, around 88% seen once. Seattle's cohort entered during active infection and was followed longitudinally. The sequenced sample consisted of peripheral blood. The gene calls are TRBV27 and TRBJ2-7, with D uncertain. The clonotype originates from a woman in her fifties or sixties with COVID-19, enrolled during active disease. The CDR3 is CASSEQTYSYEQYF. DNA of the CDR3: TGTGCCAGCAGTGAACAGACATACTCCTACGAGCAGTACTTC.